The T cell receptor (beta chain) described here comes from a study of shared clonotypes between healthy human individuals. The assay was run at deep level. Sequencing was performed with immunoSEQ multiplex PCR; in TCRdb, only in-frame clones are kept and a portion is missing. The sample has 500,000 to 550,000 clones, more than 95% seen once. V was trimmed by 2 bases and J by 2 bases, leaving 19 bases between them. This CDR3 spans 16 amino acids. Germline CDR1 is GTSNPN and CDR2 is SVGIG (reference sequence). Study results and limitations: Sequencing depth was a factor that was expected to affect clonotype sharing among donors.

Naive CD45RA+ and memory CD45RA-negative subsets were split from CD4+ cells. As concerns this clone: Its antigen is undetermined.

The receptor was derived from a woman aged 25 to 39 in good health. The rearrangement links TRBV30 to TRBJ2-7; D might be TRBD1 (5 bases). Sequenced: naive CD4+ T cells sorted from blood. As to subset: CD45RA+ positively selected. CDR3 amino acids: CAWSTRSGPSTYEQYF. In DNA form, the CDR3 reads TGTGCCTGGAGTACGAGATCAGGGCCCTCCACCTACGAGCAGTACTTC.